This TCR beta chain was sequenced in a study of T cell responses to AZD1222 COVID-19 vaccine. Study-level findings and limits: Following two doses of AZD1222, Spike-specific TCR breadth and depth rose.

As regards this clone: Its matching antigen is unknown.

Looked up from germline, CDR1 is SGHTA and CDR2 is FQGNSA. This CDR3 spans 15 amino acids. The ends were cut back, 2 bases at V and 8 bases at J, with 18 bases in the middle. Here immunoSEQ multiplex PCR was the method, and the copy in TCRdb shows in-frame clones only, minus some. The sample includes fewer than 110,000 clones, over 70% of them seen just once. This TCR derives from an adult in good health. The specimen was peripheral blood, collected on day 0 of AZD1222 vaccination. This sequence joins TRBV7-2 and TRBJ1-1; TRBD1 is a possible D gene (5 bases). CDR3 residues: CASSLSGEEHWEAFF. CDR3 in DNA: TGTGCCAGCAGCTTATCGGGGGAGGAACACTGGGAAGCTTTCTTT.